Below are 21 T cell receptor beta chains sequenced from a single sample in a study of PD-1 blockade in classical Hodgkin lymphoma. Generated by immunoSEQ multiplex PCR, the TCRdb table keeps only in-frame clones and is missing some. The repertoire holds 20,000 to 25,000 clones, with 68% as singletons. The patients all showed relapse after autologous stem cell transplantation, while their brentuximab vedotin exposure varied. This specimen consisted of peripheral blood mononuclear cells (PBMCs), obtained at baseline. These receptors were collected from a human donor with classical Hodgkin lymphoma.

The chain combines TRBV4-2 with TRBJ2-2, with D perhaps matching TRBD1 or TRBD2 (5 bases each). Between the trimmed V and J ends, which lost 0 bases and 3 bases, there was a span of 11 bases. The CDR3 sequence is 16 residues long. Per the germline V gene, CDR1 is LGHNA and CDR2 is YNFKEQ. This CDR3 is CASSQEWGFYTGELFF. The CDR3 bases are TGTGCCAGCAGCCAAGAATGGGGGTTCTACACCGGGGAGCTGTTTTTT.

The table lists this clone with a few counts. This sequence joins TRBV19 and TRBJ2-2, with D possibly being TRBD1 (6 bases). CDR1 and CDR2 from the germline V gene are LNHDA and SQIVND (reference sequence). Trimming cost V 7 bases and J 5 bases, with 17 bases left between them. This CDR3 contains 15 residues. CDR3 amino acids: CASTSTGTITGELFF. The DNA for the CDR3 is TGTGCCAGTACTAGCACCGGGACAATTACCGGGGAGCTGTTTTTT.

This rearrangement joins TRBV30 to TRBJ1-3, with TRBD1 identical over 8 bases. J gave up 4 bases and V 5 bases, and 4 bases lay outside the gene matches. Germline V lookup: CDR1 GTSNPN, CDR2 SVGIG (reference sequence). CDR3 size: 13 residues. The CDR3 loop reads CAWQGALGNTIYF. The CDR3 DNA reads TGTGCCTGGCAGGGGGCCTTGGGAAACACCATATATTTT. Filled out from reference TRBV30 and TRBJ1-3, the complete variable domain reads SQTIHQWPATLVQPVGSPLSLECTVEGTSNPNLYWYRQAAGRGLQLLFYSVGIGQISSEVPQNLSASRPQDRQFILSSKKLLLSDSGFYLCAWQGALGNTIYFGEGSWLTVV.

The J gene is TRBJ2-7, the V gene TRBV11-2; D remains unclear. The CDR3 has 12 residues. CDR1 and CDR2 (germline): SGHAT, FQNNGV. V was shortened by 2 bases and J by 4 bases, with 6 bases between the two germline ends. The CDR3 is CASSLIGYEQYF. CDR3 in DNA: TGTGCCAGCAGCTTAATAGGTTACGAGCAGTACTTC.

The chain uses TRBV11-2 and TRBJ2-5, with 8 positions matching TRBD2. Germline assignment: CDR1 SGHAT and CDR2 FQNNGV. The trim removed 1 base at V and 5 bases at J, leaving 9 bases unmatched. The CDR3 is made up of 16 amino acids. The CDR3 DNA is TGTGCCAGCAGCTTAGGATACGCGGGGGGCTGGGAGACCCAGTACTTC. This gives the protein CASSLGYAGGWETQYF. Combining the CDR3 with reference TRBV11-2 and TRBJ2-5 gives the whole variable domain EAGVAQSPRYKIIEKRQSVAFWCNPISGHATLYWYQQILGQGPKLLIQFQNNGVVDDSQLPKDRFSAERLKGVDSTLKIQPAKLEDSAVYLCASSLGYAGGWETQYFGPGTRLLVL.

The chain carries TRBV2 and TRBJ2-3; the match to TRBD2 covers 11 bases. CDR1 SNHLY and CDR2 FYNNEI come from the germline V gene. Unmatched junction bases numbered 12, after V lost 8 bases and J lost 2 bases. This CDR3 has 17 amino acids. CDR3 bases: TGTGCCAGCCACCTTTTACCGACTAGCGGGGCCACAGATACGCAGTATTTT. Amino acid sequence: CASHLLPTSGATDTQYF.

The V call is TRBV18, the J call TRBJ1-3, with TRBD1 as a possible D gene (5 bases). This CDR3 is 17 amino acids long. The ends were cut back, 4 bases at V and 0 bases at J, with 16 bases in the middle. Germline loops: CDR1 KGHSH, CDR2 LQKENI. The CDR3 DNA reads TGTGCCAGCTCACTTCGGGACGACAGCGTCTCTGGAAACACCATATATTTT. Amino acids: CASSLRDDSVSGNTIYF.

The chain recombines TRBV28 with TRBJ1-4; D is perhaps TRBD1 (6 bases). V lost 4 bases to trimming and J lost 3 bases, with 15 bases between them. Germline CDR1 MDHEN, CDR2 SYDVKM. The CDR3 has 16 residues. CDR3 region: CASSSTGGIANEKLFF. The CDR3 DNA follows: TGTGCCAGCAGTTCGACAGGAGGGATAGCTAATGAAAAACTGTTTTTT.

This rearrangement joins TRBV6-5 to TRBJ1-2; 7 bases agree with TRBD1. V lost 5 bases, J lost 8 bases, and 5 bases stayed unmatched. The CDR3 consists of 12 residues. From germline, CDR1 is MNHEY and CDR2 SVGAGI. CDR3 protein: CASSTGEGGYTF. CDR3 coding DNA: TGTGCCAGCAGTACAGGGGAGGGCGGCTACACCTTC.

This chain links TRBV5-4 with TRBJ2-1, with a possible D match to TRBD2 (7 bases). V was cut by 4 bases and J by 10 bases, with 15 bases left in between. Germline V gene sequence: CDR1 SGHNT, CDR2 YYREEE (reference sequence). The CDR3 has 13 residues. The CDR3, as DNA: TGTGCCAGCAGCCCGGCGGGGGCAGGGGAGCAGTTCTTC. Its protein is CASSPAGAGEQFF.

By share of the sample, this clone is medium-sized. The V call is TRBV9, the J call TRBJ1-2, with a possible D match to TRBD1 (5 bases). Germline V gene lookup returns CDR1 SGDLS and CDR2 YYNGEE. V lost 0 bases to trimming and J lost 2 bases, with 8 bases between them. The CDR3 spans 14 residues. CDR3 amino acids: CASSVDQGNYGYTF. Here the CDR3 DNA reads TGTGCCAGCAGCGTAGATCAGGGAAACTATGGCTACACCTTC.

CDR3 nucleotides: TGTGCCAGCTCACCATGGTATAGCAATCAGCCCCAGCATTTT. As protein: CASSPWYSNQPQHF. This chain joins TRBV18 and TRBJ1-5; D gene ambiguous. CDR1 and CDR2 from the germline V gene are KGHSH and LQKENI. The V end was cut by 2 bases, the J end by 0 bases, with 5 bases between. The CDR3 has 14 amino acids.

Judged by abundance, this clone is medium-sized. DNA for the CDR3: TGCGCCAGCAGCTTGGGGGGGACTAGCGGGAGGCCGTATTTT. Translation: CASSLGGTSGRPYF. This chain uses TRBV5-1 with TRBJ2-3; 15 bases are shared with TRBD2. CDR1 is SGHRS and CDR2 is YFSETQ in the germline V gene. This CDR3 has 14 residues. Losses at the gene ends were 0 bases for V and 14 bases for J; bases not matched to a gene: 4.

The chain joins TRBV5-6 to TRBJ2-3; D is unclear. The V end was cut by 0 bases, the J end by 5 bases, with 10 bases between. Germline V CDR1 and CDR2: SGHDT, YYEEEE. The CDR3 spans 14 residues. CDR3 nucleotide sequence: TGTGCCAGCAGCTTGGCGGGCAGTGAAGATACGCAGTATTTT. This sequence encodes CASSLAGSEDTQYF.

The gene calls are TRBV28 and TRBJ2-5; 7 bases map to TRBD2. This CDR3 region has 17 residues. CDR1 is MDHEN and CDR2 is SYDVKM in the germline V gene. V shed 2 bases and J 2 bases; nucleotides not matched to a gene: 11. For the CDR3, the DNA is TGTGCCAGCAGTTTAGGGGCGGGGGAGATTTTTCAAGAGACCCAGTACTTC. It yields the protein CASSLGAGEIFQETQYF.

This chain connects TRBV10-1 to TRBJ1-1; D unclear. The CDR3 loop spans 13 amino acids. In germline, CDR1 is WNHNN, CDR2 SYGVQD (reference sequence). V dropped 9 bases and J dropped 1 base, with 12 bases sitting between them. CDR3 sequence reads: CASSKNWNTEAFF. The CDR3 coding sequence is TGCGCCAGTTCAAAAAATTGGAACACTGAAGCTTTCTTT.

This rearrangement joins TRBV5-1 to TRBJ2-3; TRBD1 might be the D (6 bases). The CDR3 has 16 amino acids. Germline-derived CDR1 and CDR2 are SGHRS and YFSETQ. Trimming stripped 2 bases from V and 3 bases from J, with 16 bases between. The CDR3 coding sequence is TGCGCCAGCAGCTTCCTACAGGGAAGGGGGACAGATACGCAGTATTTT. It specifies CASSFLQGRGTDTQYF.

This clone is termed medium-sized. The chain uses TRBV4-3 and TRBJ1-2, with a tentative D call TRBD1 (5 bases). CDR3 length: 16 residues. V shed 0 bases and J shed 4 bases, with 15 bases lying between them. Germline V gene lookup returns CDR1 LGHNA and CDR2 YSLEER. The CDR3: CASSQDLVDTIYGYTF. CDR3 coding DNA: TGCGCCAGCAGCCAAGATCTGGTGGACACAATCTATGGCTACACCTTC.

DNA for the CDR3: TGCAGCGCCGGTCGGGACAGGGGGACGGGCTACACCTTC. Translated, it gives CSAGRDRGTGYTF. V and J are TRBV29-1 and TRBJ1-2; 11 bases line up with TRBD1. Germline V lookup: CDR1 SQVTM, CDR2 ANQGSEA. CDR3 length: 13 amino acids. Trimming removed 7 bases from V and 8 bases from J; junction bases left unmatched: 9.

V and J are TRBV9 and TRBJ2-6; possible D gene TRBD2, 5 bases. The CDR3 contains 15 residues. In germline, CDR1 is SGDLS, CDR2 YYNGEE. V was clipped by 2 bases and J by 0 bases, with 6 bases between them. In DNA form, the CDR3 reads TGTGCCAGCAGCGTCCGGGGCTCTGGGGCCAACGTCCTGACTTTC. Residues: CASSVRGSGANVLTF.

This clone came up once. The rearrangement joins TRBV7-3 to TRBJ2-2; TRBD1 might be the D (7 bases). V gave up 7 bases and J gave up 1 base, with 16 bases separating them. This CDR3 comprises 16 residues. Germline lookup yields CDR1 SGHTA and CDR2 FQGTGA. CDR3 loop: CASTEGGGKNTGELFF. The CDR3 DNA sequence: TGTGCCAGCACCGAAGGGGGCGGGAAGAACACCGGGGAGCTGTTTTTT. Together with reference TRBV7-3 and TRBJ2-2, the CDR3 gives the full variable domain: GAGVSQTPSNKVTEKGKYVELRCDPISGHTALYWYRQSLGQGPEFLIYFQGTGAADDSGLPNDRFFAVRPEGSVSTLKIQRTERGDSAVYLCASTEGGGKNTGELFFGEGSRLTVL.